This TCR beta chain was captured by sequencing in a study of chemoradiotherapy in HPV16-positive cancers (dated by TCRdb to the early 2020s). Regarding the complete study: Functional T-cell assays on cells from a couple of HPV16-positive patients defined candidate HPV-specific T-cell clones and common TCR motifs. The study set out to ask whether T-cell immunity against the HPV oncoproteins E6 and E7 changes over the course of chemoradiotherapy and whether that immunity affects survival. The candidate HPV-specific TCRs and motifs were then tracked in TCR repertoires from around 86 patients with HPV-related cancers. General findings and caveats noted by the study authors: The functional definition of HPV-specific T cells was derived from only two HPV16-positive patients, and the survival association was reported for HPV16-positive patients. In HPV16-positive patients, expansion of HPV-responsive T cells during chemoradiotherapy was associated with improved recurrence-free survival. Expansion of candidate HPV-specific clones and E7-related TCR motifs was observed in the tumor microenvironment during treatment, whereas no such expansion was observed for non-HPV-specific T cells.

CDR1 and CDR2, looked up from the germline V gene, are SGHDN and FVKESK. Trimming removed 4 bases from V and 2 bases from J, leaving 11 bases between the germline ends. The CDR3 has 14 amino acids, counting the end cysteine and phenylalanine. Only the CDR3 DNA is retained, 42 bases long and in frame from the first base. Repertoires were sampled multiple times during chemoradiotherapy, which allowed clonal expansion in the tumor microenvironment to be followed. Comments on this clone: Its antigen target is currently unknown. Per-base quality was not reported, and no clone a single base away is much larger than it.

The library was produced with the immunoSEQ multiplex PCR assay. This immuneACCESS table, as held by TCRdb, lists in-frame sequences with V and J called but not all clones. Of the missing ones, under half trace to an unresolved V gene in checked studies; the others have no known cause. Present in this sample are 15,000 to 20,000 clones, around four fifths of which were seen just once. Under 1.5% of the sample is held by the ten biggest clonotypes. This specimen was acquired from a patient who underwent chemoradiotherapy. This TCR was recovered from a human donor with HPV-associated anogenital cancer. Recombination connected TRBV14 to TRBJ1-1, and the D gene may be TRBD1, 6 bases matching. The CDR3 reads as follows: CASSPQGTNTEAFF. The nucleotide sequence reads as follows: TGTGCCAGCAGCCCCCAGGGGACAAACACTGAAGCTTTCTTT.